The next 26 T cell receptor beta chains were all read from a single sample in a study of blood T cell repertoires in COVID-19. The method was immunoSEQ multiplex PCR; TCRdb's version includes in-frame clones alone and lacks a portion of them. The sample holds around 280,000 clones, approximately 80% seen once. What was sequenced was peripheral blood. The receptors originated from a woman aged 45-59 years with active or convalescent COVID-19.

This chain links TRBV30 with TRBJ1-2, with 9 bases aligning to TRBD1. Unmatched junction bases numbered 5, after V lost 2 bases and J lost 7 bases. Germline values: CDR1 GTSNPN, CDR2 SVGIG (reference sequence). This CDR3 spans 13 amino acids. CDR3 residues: CAWSYRGPVGYTF. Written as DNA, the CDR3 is TGTGCCTGGAGTTACAGGGGGCCTGTTGGCTACACCTTC.

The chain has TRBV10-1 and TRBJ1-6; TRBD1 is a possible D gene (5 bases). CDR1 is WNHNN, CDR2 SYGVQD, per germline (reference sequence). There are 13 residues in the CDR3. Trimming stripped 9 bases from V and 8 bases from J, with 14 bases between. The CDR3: CASSGQGHSPLHF. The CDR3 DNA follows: TGCGCCAGTTCCGGTCAGGGCCATTCACCCCTCCACTTT.

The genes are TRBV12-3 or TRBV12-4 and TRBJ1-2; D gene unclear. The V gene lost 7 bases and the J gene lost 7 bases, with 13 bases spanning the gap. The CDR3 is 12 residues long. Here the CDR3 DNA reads TGTGCCAGCACCCAGACCGAGGCTGGCTACACCTTC. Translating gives CASTQTEAGYTF.

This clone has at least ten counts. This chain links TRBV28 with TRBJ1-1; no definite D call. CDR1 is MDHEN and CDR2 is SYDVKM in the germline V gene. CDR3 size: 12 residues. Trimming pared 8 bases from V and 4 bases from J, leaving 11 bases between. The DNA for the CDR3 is TGTGCCAGCGGTCAGCGCGCCACTGAAGCTTTCTTT. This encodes CASGQRATEAFF.

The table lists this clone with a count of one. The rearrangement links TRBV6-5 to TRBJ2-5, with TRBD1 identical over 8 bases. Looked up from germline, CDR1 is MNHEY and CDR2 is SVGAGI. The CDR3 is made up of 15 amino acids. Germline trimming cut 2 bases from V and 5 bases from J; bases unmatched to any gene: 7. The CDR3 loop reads CASSYRDRLRETQYF. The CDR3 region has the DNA TGTGCCAGCAGTTACCGGGACAGGTTGCGGGAGACCCAGTACTTC.

CDR3 nucleotide sequence: TGTGCCAGCAGTTTAGGTGCGGGAGAGTGGTACTTC. Translation gives CASSLGAGEWYF. This chain links TRBV28 with TRBJ2-7, with 7 bases matching TRBD2. Trimming removed 2 bases from V and 12 bases from J; junction bases left unmatched: 7. This CDR3 has 12 amino acids. The germline V gene has CDR1 MDHEN and CDR2 SYDVKM.

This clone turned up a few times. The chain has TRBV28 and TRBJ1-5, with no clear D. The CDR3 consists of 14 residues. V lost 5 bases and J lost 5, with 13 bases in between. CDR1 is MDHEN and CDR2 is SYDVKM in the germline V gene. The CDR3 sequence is CASSRRGRDQPQHF. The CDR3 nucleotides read TGTGCCAGCAGTCGACGGGGAAGGGATCAGCCCCAGCATTTT. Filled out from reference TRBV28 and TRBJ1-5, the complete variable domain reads DVKVTQSSRYLVKRTGEKVFLECVQDMDHENMFWYRQDPGLGLRLIYFSYDVKMKEKGDIPEGYSVSREKKERFSLILESASTNQTSMYLCASSRRGRDQPQHFGDGTRLSIL.

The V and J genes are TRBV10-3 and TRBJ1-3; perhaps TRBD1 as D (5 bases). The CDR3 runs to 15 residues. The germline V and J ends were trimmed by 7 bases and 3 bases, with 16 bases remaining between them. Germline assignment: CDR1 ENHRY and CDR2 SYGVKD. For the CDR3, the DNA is TGTGCCATCACGACGGGCGGGACCTTTGGAAACACCATATATTTT. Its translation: CAITTGGTFGNTIYF.

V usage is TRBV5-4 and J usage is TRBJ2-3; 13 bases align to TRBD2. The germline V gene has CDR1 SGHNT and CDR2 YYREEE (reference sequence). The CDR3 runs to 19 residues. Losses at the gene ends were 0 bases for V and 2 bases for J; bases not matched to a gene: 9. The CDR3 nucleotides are TGTGCCAGCAGCTTGGCCCCAACTAGCGGGAGGGCCGTCACAGATACGCAGTATTTT. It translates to CASSLAPTSGRAVTDTQYF. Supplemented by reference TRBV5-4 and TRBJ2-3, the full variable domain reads ETGVTQSPTHLIKTRGQQVTLRCSSQSGHNTVSWYQQALGQGPQFIFQYYREEENGRGNFPPRFSGLQFPNYSSELNVNALELDDSALYLCASSLAPTSGRAVTDTQYFGPGTRLTVL.

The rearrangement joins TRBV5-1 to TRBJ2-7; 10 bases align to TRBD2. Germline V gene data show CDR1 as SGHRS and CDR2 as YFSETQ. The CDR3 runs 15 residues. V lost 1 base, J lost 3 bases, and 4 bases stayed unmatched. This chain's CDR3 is CASSLSLAGNYEQYF. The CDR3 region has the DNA TGCGCCAGCAGCTTGTCACTAGCGGGAAACTACGAGCAGTACTTC.

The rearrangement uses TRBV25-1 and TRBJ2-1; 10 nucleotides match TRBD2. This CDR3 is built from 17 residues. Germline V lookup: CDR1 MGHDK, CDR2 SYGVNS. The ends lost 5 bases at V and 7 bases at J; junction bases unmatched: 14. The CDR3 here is CASSLPASGRAGNEQFF. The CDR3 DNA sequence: TGTGCCAGCAGTCTTCCGGCAAGCGGGAGGGCCGGGAATGAGCAGTTCTTC.

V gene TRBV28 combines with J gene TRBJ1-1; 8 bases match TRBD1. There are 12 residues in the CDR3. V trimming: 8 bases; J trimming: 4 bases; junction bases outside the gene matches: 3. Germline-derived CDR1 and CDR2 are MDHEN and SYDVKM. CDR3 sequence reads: CASWTGSTEAFF. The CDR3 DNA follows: TGTGCCAGCTGGACAGGGTCCACTGAAGCTTTCTTT.

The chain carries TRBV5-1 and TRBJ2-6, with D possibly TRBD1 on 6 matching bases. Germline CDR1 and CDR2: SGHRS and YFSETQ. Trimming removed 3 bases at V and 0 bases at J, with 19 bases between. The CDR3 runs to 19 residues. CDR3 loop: CASSSGQSPSYSGANVLTF. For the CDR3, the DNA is TGCGCCAGCAGCTCCGGACAGTCACCTTCCTACTCTGGGGCCAACGTCCTGACTTTC.

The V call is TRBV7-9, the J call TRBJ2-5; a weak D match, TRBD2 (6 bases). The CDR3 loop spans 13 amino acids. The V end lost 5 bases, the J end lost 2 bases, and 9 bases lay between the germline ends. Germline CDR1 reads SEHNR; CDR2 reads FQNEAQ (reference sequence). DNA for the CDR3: TGTGCCAGCAGCCTCCGGGGGCAAGAGACCCAGTACTTC. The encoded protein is CASSLRGQETQYF.

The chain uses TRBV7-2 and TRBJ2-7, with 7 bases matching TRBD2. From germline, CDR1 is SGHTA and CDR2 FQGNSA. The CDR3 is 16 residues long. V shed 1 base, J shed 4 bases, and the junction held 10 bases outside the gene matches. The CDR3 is CASSLDGPTGGYEQYF. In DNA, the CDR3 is TGTGCCAGCAGCTTAGATGGTCCTACGGGAGGATACGAGCAGTACTTC.

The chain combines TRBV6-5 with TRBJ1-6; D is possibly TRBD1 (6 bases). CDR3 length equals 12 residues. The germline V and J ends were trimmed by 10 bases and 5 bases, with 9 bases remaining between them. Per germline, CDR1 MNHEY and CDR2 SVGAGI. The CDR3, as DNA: TGTGCCACACAGGGAAATAATTCACCCCTCCACTTT. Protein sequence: CATQGNNSPLHF.

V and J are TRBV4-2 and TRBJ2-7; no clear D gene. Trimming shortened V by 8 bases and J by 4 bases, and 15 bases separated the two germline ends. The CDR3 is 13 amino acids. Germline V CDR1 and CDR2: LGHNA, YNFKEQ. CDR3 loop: CASARGLNYEQYF. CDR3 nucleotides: TGTGCCAGCGCCCGAGGCCTAAATTACGAGCAGTACTTC.

The CDR3 loop reads CASSNFPRGSGNTIYF. CDR3 coding DNA: TGTGCCAGCAGCAATTTTCCCAGGGGATCTGGAAACACCATATATTTT. This chain uses TRBV7-6 with TRBJ1-3; weak D call: TRBD1 (6 bases). V gave up 5 bases and J gave up 1 base, with 15 bases separating them. In germline, CDR1 is SGHVS, CDR2 FNYEAQ. This CDR3 is 16 amino acids long.

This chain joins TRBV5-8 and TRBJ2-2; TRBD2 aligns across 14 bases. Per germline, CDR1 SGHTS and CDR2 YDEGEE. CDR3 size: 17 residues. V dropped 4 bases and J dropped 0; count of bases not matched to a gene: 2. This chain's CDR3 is CASSQGLAGANTGELFF. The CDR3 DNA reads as TGTGCCAGCAGCCAGGGACTAGCGGGAGCGAACACCGGGGAGCTGTTTTTT.

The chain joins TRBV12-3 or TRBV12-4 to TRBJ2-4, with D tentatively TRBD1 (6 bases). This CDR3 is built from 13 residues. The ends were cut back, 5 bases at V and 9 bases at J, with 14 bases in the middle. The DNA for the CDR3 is TGTGCCAGCAGTAGGGGGAGCAGGGGCATTCAGTACTTC. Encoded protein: CASSRGSRGIQYF.

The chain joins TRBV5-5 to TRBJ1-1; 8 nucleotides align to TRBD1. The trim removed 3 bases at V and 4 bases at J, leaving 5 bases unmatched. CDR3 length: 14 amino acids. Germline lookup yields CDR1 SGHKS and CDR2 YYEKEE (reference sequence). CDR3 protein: CASSSGTGVTEAFF. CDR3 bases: TGTGCCAGCAGCTCCGGGACAGGAGTCACTGAAGCTTTCTTT.

The CDR3 reads CASSIGQGGYGYTF. CDR3 nucleotides: TGTGCCAGTAGTATCGGGCAGGGCGGCTATGGCTACACCTTC. The gene calls are TRBV19 and TRBJ1-2; possible D gene TRBD1, 5 bases. Trimming shortened V by 3 bases and J by 4 bases, and 12 bases separated the two germline ends. The V gene's germline CDR1 is LNHDA and CDR2 SQIVND (reference sequence). CDR3 length: 14 residues.

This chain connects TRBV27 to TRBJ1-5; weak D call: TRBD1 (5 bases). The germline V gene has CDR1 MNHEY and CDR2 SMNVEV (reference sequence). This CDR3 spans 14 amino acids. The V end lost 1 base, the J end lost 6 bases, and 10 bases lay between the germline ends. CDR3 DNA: TGTGCCAGCAGTTTATATATAGACAGTCAGCCCCAGCATTTT. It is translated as CASSLYIDSQPQHF.

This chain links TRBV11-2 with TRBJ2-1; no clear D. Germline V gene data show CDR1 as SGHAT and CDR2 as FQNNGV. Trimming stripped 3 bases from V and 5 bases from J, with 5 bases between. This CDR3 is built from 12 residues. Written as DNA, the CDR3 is TGTGCCAGCAGCTTCTCAGACAATGAGCAGTTCTTC. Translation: CASSFSDNEQFF.

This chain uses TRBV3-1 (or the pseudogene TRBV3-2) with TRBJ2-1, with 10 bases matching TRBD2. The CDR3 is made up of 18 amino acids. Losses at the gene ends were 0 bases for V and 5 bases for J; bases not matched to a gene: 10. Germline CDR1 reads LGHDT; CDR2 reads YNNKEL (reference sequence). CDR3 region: CASSQDPSIAGGHNEQFF. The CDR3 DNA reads TGTGCCAGCAGCCAAGACCCAAGCATAGCGGGAGGACACAATGAGCAGTTCTTC.

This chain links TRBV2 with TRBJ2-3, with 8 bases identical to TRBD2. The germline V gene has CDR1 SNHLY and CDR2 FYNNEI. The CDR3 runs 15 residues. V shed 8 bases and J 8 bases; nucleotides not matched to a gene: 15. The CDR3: CASGKVHAGGSTQYF. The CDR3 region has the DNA TGTGCCAGCGGAAAAGTGCACGCGGGGGGAAGTACGCAGTATTTT.